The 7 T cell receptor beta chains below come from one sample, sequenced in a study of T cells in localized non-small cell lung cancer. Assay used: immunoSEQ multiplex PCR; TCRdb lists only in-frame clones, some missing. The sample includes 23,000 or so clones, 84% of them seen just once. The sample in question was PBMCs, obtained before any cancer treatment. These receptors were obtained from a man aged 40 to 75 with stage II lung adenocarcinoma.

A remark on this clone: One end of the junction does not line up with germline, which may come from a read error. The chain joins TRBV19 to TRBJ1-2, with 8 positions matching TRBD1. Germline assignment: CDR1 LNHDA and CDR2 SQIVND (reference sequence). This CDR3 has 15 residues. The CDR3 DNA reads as TGTGCCACTAGTATACAGGGGGTATACTACTATGGCTACACCTTC. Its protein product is CATSIQGVYYYGYTF.

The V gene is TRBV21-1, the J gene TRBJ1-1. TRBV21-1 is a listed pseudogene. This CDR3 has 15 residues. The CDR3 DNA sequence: TGTGCCAGCAGCAAAGTCGGGGCGGTGAACACTGAAGCTTTCTTT. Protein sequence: CASSKVGAVNTEAFF.

The CDR3 DNA follows: TGCGCCAGCAGTGAGGCAGGAGGAGAGACCCAGTACTTC. Protein sequence: CASSEAGGETQYF. The rearrangement uses TRBV10-1 and TRBJ2-5, with D possibly matching TRBD2 (5 bases). Trimming took 2 bases from V and 4 from J, leaving 8 bases between them. The CDR3 sequence is 13 residues long. Germline lookup yields CDR1 WNHNN and CDR2 SYGVQD (reference sequence).

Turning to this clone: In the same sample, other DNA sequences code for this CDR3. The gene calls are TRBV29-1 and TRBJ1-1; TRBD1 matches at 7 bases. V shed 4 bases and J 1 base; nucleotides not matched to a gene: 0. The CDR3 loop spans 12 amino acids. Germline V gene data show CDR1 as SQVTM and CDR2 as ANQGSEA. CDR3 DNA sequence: TGCAGCGTTGGACAGGGGAACACTGAAGCTTTCTTT. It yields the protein CSVGQGNTEAFF.

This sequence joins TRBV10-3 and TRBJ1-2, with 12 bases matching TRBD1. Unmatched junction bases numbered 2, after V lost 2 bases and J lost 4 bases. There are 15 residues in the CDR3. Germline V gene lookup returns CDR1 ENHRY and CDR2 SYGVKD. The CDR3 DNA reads TGTGCCATCAGTGAGGGGACAGGGGGCGGCTATGGCTACACCTTC. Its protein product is CAISEGTGGGYGYTF.

The CDR3 region is CASTTEFGQDNEQFF. As DNA, the CDR3 is TGTGCCAGCACTACAGAGTTTGGGCAAGACAATGAGCAGTTCTTC. The chain combines TRBV28 with TRBJ2-1; D is ambiguous. Germline V gene lookup returns CDR1 MDHEN and CDR2 SYDVKM. Trimming removed 7 bases at V and 5 bases at J, with 18 bases between. The CDR3 totals 15 residues.

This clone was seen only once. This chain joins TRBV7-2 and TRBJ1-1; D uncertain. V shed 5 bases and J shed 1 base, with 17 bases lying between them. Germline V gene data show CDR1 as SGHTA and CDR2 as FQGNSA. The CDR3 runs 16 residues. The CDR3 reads CASSLTRPGKNTEAFF. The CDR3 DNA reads TGTGCCAGCAGCCTAACTCGCCCGGGGAAGAACACTGAAGCTTTCTTT.